Sequencing of this T cell receptor (beta chain) was carried out in a study of shared clonotypes between healthy human individuals. Study-level background: CD4 naive and CD4 memory each took three plates per donor, while CD8 naive took two and CD8 memory one.

Only Caucasian adults living in Nashville, Tennessee made up the donor group. Points from the study as a whole: Investigators expected sequencing depth to affect clonotype sharing among donors.

Trimming took off 0 bases at V and 4 bases at J, with 16 bases between the two ends. This CDR3 has 16 residues. Germline CDR1 is SGHVS and CDR2 is FNYEAQ. This clone appeared once. The antigen is unknown. At the deep level, the assay was run. The assay was immunoSEQ multiplex PCR, and TCRdb's table has in-frame clones only and misses some. The sample shows some 1.1 million clones, roughly 80% of them seen only once. Sequences were obtained from memory CD4+ T cells from PBMCs. Stated subset: CD45RA-negative fraction. The sequence was collected from a man between 18 and 35 years old in good health. Some clones in this sample may be carry-over from other donors' samples. The chain joins TRBV7-6 to TRBJ2-7; a weak D match, TRBD2 (5 bases). CDR3 nucleotide sequence: TGTGCCAGCAGCTTAGCGGCATATGGGAGTTGGTACGAGCAGTACTTC. Protein product: CASSLAAYGSWYEQYF.